This T cell receptor (beta chain) was identified in a study of blood T cell repertoires in COVID-19 (TCRdb year 2020). About the investigation overall: The collaborator samples originated in the United States, Italy and Spain and spanned the acute and convalescent phases of COVID-19. The material from the prospective study consisted of cDNA or gDNA derived from T cells, B-cell-depleted T cells, or PBMCs. Deeply sampled blood TCRbeta repertoires from subjects exposed to, actively infected with, or recovered from COVID-19 were included in the dataset. A freely available public database, intended as a resource for researchers studying the immune response to SARS-CoV-2, is where the repertoires were released. The samples were drawn from the first 160 participants of the ongoing ImmuneRACE study and from about 1,200 subjects provided by 6 global collaborators. A de-identified subject ID, COVID-19 status, age in years and sex were almost always included in the sample metadata. Where HLA class I and class II types were available, the types were taken from metadata supplied by the sample provider, not from assay-based typing.

One collaborating source in Seattle enrolled patients while the patients were actively infected and followed the patients over time throughout the course of disease. Whole blood was collected in K2EDTA tubes by collaborating institutions according to the institutions' own protocols. Collaborator samples were shipped for TCRbeta analysis as frozen whole blood, isolated PBMCs, or DNA extracted from either sample type. The immunoSEQ Assay, a bias-controlled multiplex PCR, was used to amplify TCRbeta CDR3 regions from genomic DNA. The authors processed their data as follows. The number of nucleated cells in each sample was estimated from the amplification of reference gene primers within the assay. To quantify the absolute abundance of each unique TCRbeta CDR3 rearrangement, sequence reads were collapsed and filtered. For each sample, productive Simpson clonality was calculated as the square root of Simpson's diversity index over productive rearrangements. TCRdb retrieved this table from immuneACCESS and kept in-frame rearrangements only. Not all clones are present; in checked studies, unresolved V genes account for under half, and no reason is known for the remainder. V and J calls and clone size are copied from that table; D and trimming were computed from the DNA. Present in this sample are over 150,000 clones, roughly four fifths of which were seen just once. The leading ten clones occupy roughly 2.5% of the sample.

What the work shows at the level of the full study, not this receptor alone: Clinical and demographic metadata were provided uncurated, with the amount varying by source and participant.

Taken from cysteine to phenylalanine, the CDR3 has 13 residues. The kept DNA is CDR3 alone, 39 bases in frame from the first base. The germline V gene encodes CDR1 SGHRS and CDR2 YFSETQ. At the junction V is shortened by 5 bases and J by 2 bases, with 11 bases in between. As to this clone: Its antigen is unknown. Base quality data are lacking; no much larger clone is found one base away.

This TCR came from a woman of 80 years or more with COVID-19, enrolled during active disease. The sequenced sample consisted of peripheral blood. The chain is made from TRBV5-1 and TRBJ2-7; no D gene can be assigned with confidence. In nucleotides, the sequence is TGCGCCAGCAGTTTACGGGTGGCCTACGAGCAGTACTTC. Translation gives CASSLRVAYEQYF.